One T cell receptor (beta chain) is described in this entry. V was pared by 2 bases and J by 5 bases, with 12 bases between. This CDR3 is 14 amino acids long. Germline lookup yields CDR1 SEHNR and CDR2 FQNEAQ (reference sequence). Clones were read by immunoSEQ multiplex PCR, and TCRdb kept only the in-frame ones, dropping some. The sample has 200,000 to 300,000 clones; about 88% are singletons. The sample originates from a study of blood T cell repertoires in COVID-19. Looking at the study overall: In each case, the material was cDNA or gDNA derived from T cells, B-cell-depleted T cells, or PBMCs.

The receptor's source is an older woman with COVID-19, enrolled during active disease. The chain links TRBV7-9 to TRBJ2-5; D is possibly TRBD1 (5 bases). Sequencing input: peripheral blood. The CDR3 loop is CASSLFQGMETQYF. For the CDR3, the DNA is TGTGCCAGCAGCTTATTTCAGGGCATGGAGACCCAGTACTTC. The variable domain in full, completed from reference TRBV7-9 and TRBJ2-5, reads DTGVSQNPRHKITKRGQNVTFRCDPISEHNRLYWYRQTLGQGPEFLTYFQNEAQLEKSRLLSDRFSAERPKGSFSTLEIQRTEQGDSAMYLCASSLFQGMETQYFGPGTRLLVL.